This T cell receptor beta chain was observed in a study of human T cells and chemical hapten exposure. Study observations and caveats: There was no change with DPC sensitization in TCRs above 1 in 1000 frequency.

Separate cDNA molecules received unique molecular identifiers, which the library attached to them. Per the original methods: Per sample, the median was around 96,000 TCRs, with values from around 25,000 to 690,000. TCRdb re-derived calls from the RACE reads in MiXCR, one entry per CDR3 protein. The V and J calls follow TCRdb's processing rather than the paper's. The profile covers around 300,000 distinct CDR3 sequences, with roughly 7.7% appearing a single time and 1.2% taken by the ten largest. In germline, CDR1 is MNHEY, CDR2 SVGEGT. This CDR3 spans 13 amino acids. Trimming shortened V by 3 bases and J by 1 base, and 6 bases separated the two germline ends. Time point noted: pre-sensitization, week 0. Treatment meaning: therapeutic diphenylcyclopropenone sensitization with weekly scalp DPC. There are a few counts of this clonotype. Its antigen is as yet unknown.

Sequenced here: whole blood, sampled in connection with sensitization to the hapten diphenylcyclopropenone (DPC). The V gene is TRBV6-2 or TRBV6-3, the J gene TRBJ1-1; D unresolved. This TCR was recovered from a young man with alopecia areata. Some clones in this sample may be carry-over from other donors' samples. The CDR3 reads CASSYHANTEAFF. The CDR3 DNA is TGTGCCAGCAGTTATCACGCGAACACTGAAGCTTTCTTT.